This T cell receptor (beta chain) appears in the sequencing data of a study of T cells in Graves' hyperthyroidism and ophthalmopathy. This clonotype was seen at least ten times. TCR beta CDR3 region amplification was performed from RNA transcripts. The TCR CDR3 was amplified in a first-round RT-PCR using the HTBI primer set. TCRdb fed the multiplex PCR reads into MiXCR, producing one record per CDR3 protein. This table has 600,000 or so distinct CDR3 sequences, about 14% appearing once. The ends were cut back, 4 bases at V and 1 base at J, with 13 bases in the middle. The CDR3 covers 15 residues. Germline CDR1 and CDR2: KGHSH and LQKENI.

Sequenced: blood. This receptor was obtained from a woman aged 50 to 65 with Graves' ophthalmopathy. This chain uses TRBV18 with TRBJ2-5; tentatively, D is TRBD1 (6 bases). The chain's CDR3 is CASSRLGGSQETQYF. The CDR3 coding sequence is TGTGCCAGCTCACGGCTAGGGGGATCCCAAGAGACCCAGTACTTC. The full variable domain, completed using reference TRBV18 and TRBJ2-5, is NAGVMQNPRHLVRRRGQEARLRCSPMKGHSHVYWYRQLPEEGLKFMVYLQKENIIDESGMPKERFSAEFPKEGPSILRIQQVVRGDSAAYFCASSRLGGSQETQYFGPGTRLLVL.